The 13 T cell receptor beta chains below were found in one sample sequenced in a study of T cells in Graves' hyperthyroidism and ophthalmopathy. The CDR3 regions of TCR beta were amplified from RNA transcripts. RT-PCR in the first round (using the HTBI primer set) targeted the TCR CDR3. MiXCR, run by TCRdb on the multiplex PCR reads, gives a single entry per CDR3 protein. The sample has nearly 600,000 distinct CDR3 sequences; approximately 15% are singletons. Input material: blood. These TCRs come from a woman aged 25 to 39 with Graves' hyperthyroidism that later progressed to Graves' ophthalmopathy.

This sequence joins TRBV10-2 and TRBJ2-7; 9 nucleotides align to TRBD1. The CDR3 is 14 residues long. Germline V gene lookup returns CDR1 WSHSY and CDR2 SAAADI. The trim removed 10 bases at V and 4 bases at J, leaving 11 bases unmatched. The DNA of the CDR3 is TGCGCCACCCGCGAACAGGGGGCTAGGTACGAGCAGTACTTC. Its translation: CATREQGARYEQYF.

This clonotype was recorded at least ten times. The chain recombines TRBV12-3 or TRBV12-4 with TRBJ2-1, with TRBD1 matching over 8 bases. The CDR3 is 16 residues long. V was pared by 6 bases and J by 6 bases, with 13 bases of the junction left unmatched. The DNA for the CDR3 is TGTGCCAGCAGCTTAAGGCGCTCCGGACAGGGCAATGAGCAGTTCTTC. Amino acids: CASSLRRSGQGNEQFF.

As for this clonotype: A read error may be the cause here, since a much bigger clone is one base away. The V call is TRBV7-9, the J call TRBJ2-1, with TRBD2 matching 10 bases. CDR1 and CDR2 (germline): SEHNR, FQNEAQ (reference sequence). The length of the CDR3 is 15 residues. This CDR3 is CACSYAGLANNEQFF. CDR3 in DNA: TGTGCCTGCAGTTACGCGGGACTAGCGAACAATGAGCAGTTCTTC.

This clonotype was seen repeatedly, ten times or more. The chain joins TRBV15 to TRBJ2-3; no clear D. Looked up from germline, CDR1 is LNHNV and CDR2 is YYDKDF (reference sequence). The germline V and J ends were trimmed by 5 bases and 0 bases, with 3 bases remaining between them. CDR3 length equals 12 residues. DNA of the CDR3: TGTGCCACCAGCCAAAGCACAGATACGCAGTATTTT. Protein product: CATSQSTDTQYF.

This clonotype was counted ten times or more. This chain links TRBV6-1 with TRBJ1-1, with TRBD1 identical over 7 bases. With V trimmed by 7 bases and J by 4 bases, 9 bases remained unmatched. The CDR3 is 14 amino acids. The germline V gene has CDR1 MNHNS and CDR2 SASEGT. The CDR3 spells CASTRMTGRTEAFF. CDR3 sequence (DNA): TGTGCCAGCACCCGAATGACAGGGCGCACTGAAGCTTTCTTT.

The chain is built from TRBV7-9 and TRBJ2-7; D might be TRBD2 (5 bases). Germline V lookup: CDR1 SEHNR, CDR2 FQNEAQ (reference sequence). With 1 base removed from V and 5 bases from J, the gap between germline ends came to 15 bases. The CDR3 is made up of 15 amino acids. The CDR3 region has the DNA TGTGCCAGCAGCTTAGGCCTCGGGAAGGTCGACGAGCAGTACTTC. Residues: CASSLGLGKVDEQYF.

This chain joins TRBV6-5 and TRBJ2-2, with 10 bases lining up with TRBD1. Germline lookup yields CDR1 MNHEY and CDR2 SVGAGI. The J segment lost 6 bases and the V segment lost 4 bases, leaving 14 bases of the junction unmatched. This CDR3 contains 18 residues. The CDR3 protein is CASSSPYRQGAVPGELFF. CDR3 sequence (DNA): TGTGCCAGCAGTTCACCTTACAGACAGGGGGCGGTTCCCGGGGAGCTGTTTTTT.

Many counts were recorded for this clonotype. The rearrangement links TRBV12-3 or TRBV12-4 to TRBJ1-5, with D perhaps matching TRBD1 (6 bases). The V end lost 7 bases, the J end lost 7 bases, and 14 bases lay between the germline ends. The CDR3 totals 13 residues. The CDR3: CASKGGDGQPQHF. In DNA, the CDR3 is TGTGCCAGCAAAGGGGGGGATGGACAGCCCCAGCATTTT.

In this sample, this clonotype turned up many times. The chain is built from TRBV28 and TRBJ2-7; no firm D call. Trimming stripped 2 bases from V and 2 bases from J, with 10 bases between. The CDR3 has 14 residues. CDR1 is MDHEN, CDR2 SYDVKM, per germline. CDR3 region: CASSLNSPPYEQYF. The CDR3 DNA follows: TGTGCCAGCAGTTTAAACAGTCCTCCCTACGAGCAGTACTTC.

This clonotype has at least ten counts. The chain uses TRBV28 and TRBJ2-7, with 10 positions matching TRBD2. Germline values: CDR1 MDHEN, CDR2 SYDVKM. This CDR3 has 16 amino acids. J gave up 4 bases and V 6 bases, and 12 bases lay outside the gene matches. This CDR3 reads CASRGGLAPNPYEQYF. The CDR3 DNA sequence: TGTGCCAGCAGGGGGGGACTAGCGCCGAACCCATACGAGCAGTACTTC.

The V and J genes are TRBV4-1 and TRBJ2-7; D unresolved. Trimming left V 0 bases short and J 3 bases short, with 6 bases between. The CDR3 runs 13 residues. Germline CDR1 and CDR2: MGHRA and YSYEKL. CDR3 in amino acids: CASSQEVNYEQYF. The CDR3 region has the DNA TGCGCCAGCAGCCAAGAAGTCAACTACGAGCAGTACTTC.

In the case of this clonotype: The junction and the germline gene differ at one end; a read error may be behind it. The genes are TRBV7-7 and TRBJ2-3; TRBD1 matches 11 bases. The CDR3 contains 14 residues. CDR1 is SSHAT, CDR2 FNYEAQ, per germline (reference sequence). The CDR3 sequence is CASSSGQGADTQYF. CDR3 in DNA: TGTGCTAGCAGCTCGGGACAGGGGGCAGATACGCAGTATTTT.

This clonotype occurred a few times. J is TRBJ2-7 and V is TRBV28, with D possibly being TRBD2 (6 bases). The CDR3 has 17 residues. Per the germline V gene, CDR1 is MDHEN and CDR2 is SYDVKM. V gave up 2 bases and J gave up 6 bases, with 23 bases separating them. This chain's CDR3 is CASSLRKRVTSPIEQYF. CDR3 coding DNA: TGTGCCAGCAGTTTACGGAAGCGCGTGACTAGTCCCATCGAGCAGTACTTC.